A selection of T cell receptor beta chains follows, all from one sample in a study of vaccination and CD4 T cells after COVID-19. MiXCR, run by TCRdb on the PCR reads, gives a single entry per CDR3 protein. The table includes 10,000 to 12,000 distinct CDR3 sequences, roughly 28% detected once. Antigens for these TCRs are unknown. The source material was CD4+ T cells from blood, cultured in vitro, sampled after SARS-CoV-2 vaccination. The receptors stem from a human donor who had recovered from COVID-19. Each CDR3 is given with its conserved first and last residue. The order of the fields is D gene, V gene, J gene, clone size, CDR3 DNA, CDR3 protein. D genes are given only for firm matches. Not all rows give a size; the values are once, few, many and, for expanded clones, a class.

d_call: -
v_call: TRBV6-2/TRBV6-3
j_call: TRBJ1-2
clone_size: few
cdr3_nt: TGTGCCAGCAGTTTACCAGCGATCATCTATGGCTACACCTTC
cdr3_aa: CASSLPAIIYGYTF

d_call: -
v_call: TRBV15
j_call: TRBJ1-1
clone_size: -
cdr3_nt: TGTGCCACCAGCAGAGAGGGCAGGAACACTGAAGCTTTCTTT
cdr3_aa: CATSREGRNTEAFF

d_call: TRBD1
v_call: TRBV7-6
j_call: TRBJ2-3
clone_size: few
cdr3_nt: TGTGCCAGCAGCTTAAAGGACAGGGACACAGATACGCAGTATTTT
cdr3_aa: CASSLKDRDTDTQYF

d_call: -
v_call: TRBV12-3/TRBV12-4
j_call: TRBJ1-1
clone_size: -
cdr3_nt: TGTGCCAGCAGTTTCCGACGGGACACTGAAGCTTTCTTT
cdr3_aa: CASSFRRDTEAFF

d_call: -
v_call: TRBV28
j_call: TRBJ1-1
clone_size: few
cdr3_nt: TGTGCCAGCAGTTCCCCGCGCGTAGCTTTCTTT
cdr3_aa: CASSSPRVAFF

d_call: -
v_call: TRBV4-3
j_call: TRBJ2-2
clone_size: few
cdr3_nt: TGCGCCAGCAGCCAAGGGAGGGAGCTGTTTTTT
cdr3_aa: CASSQGRELFF

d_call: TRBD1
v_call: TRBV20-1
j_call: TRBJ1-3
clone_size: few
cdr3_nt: TGCAGTGCTAGAACGGGACAGGGAGGTGGAAACACCATATATTTT
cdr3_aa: CSARTGQGGGNTIYF

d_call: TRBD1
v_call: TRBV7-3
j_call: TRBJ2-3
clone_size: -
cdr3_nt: TGTGCCAGCAGCGGTGGAAAACCCGGACAGGGGTACACAGATACGCAGTATTTT
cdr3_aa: CASSGGKPGQGYTDTQYF

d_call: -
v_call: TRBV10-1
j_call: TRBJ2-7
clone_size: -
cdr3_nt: TGCGCCAGCAGTGAGTCGTGGTCGGATTCCTACGAGCAGTACTTC
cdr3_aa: CASSESWSDSYEQYF

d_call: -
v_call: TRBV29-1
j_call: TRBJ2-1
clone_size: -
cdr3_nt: TGCAGCGGGCGGGGTCAAGGGGGTGAGCAGTTCTTC
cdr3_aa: CSGRGQGGEQFF

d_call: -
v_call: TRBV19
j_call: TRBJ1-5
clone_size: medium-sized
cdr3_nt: TGTGCCAGTAGTATCGCAGGCAGCAATCAGCCCCAGCATTTT
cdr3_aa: CASSIAGSNQPQHF

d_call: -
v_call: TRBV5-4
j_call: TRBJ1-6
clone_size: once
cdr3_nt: TGTGCCAGCACCACCCGCGTCGGGGCCATTAATTCACCCCTCCACTTT
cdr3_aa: CASTTRVGAINSPLHF

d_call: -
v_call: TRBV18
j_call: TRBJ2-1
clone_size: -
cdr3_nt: TGTGCCAGCTCACGGGACAACTACAATGAGCAGTTCTTC
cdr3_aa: CASSRDNYNEQFF

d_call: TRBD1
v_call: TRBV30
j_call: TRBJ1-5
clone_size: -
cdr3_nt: TGTGCCTGGAACAGGGGAGGCGGTCAGCCCCAGCATTTT
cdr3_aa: CAWNRGGGQPQHF

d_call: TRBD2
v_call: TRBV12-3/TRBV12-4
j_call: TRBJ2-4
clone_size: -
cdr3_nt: TGTGCCAGCAGTTTAATAGGACTAGCGGTGGAATCGAGGTACTTC
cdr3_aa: CASSLIGLAVESRYF

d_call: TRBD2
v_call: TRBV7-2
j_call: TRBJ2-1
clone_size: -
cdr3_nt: TGTGCCAGCAGCTTAGTTCGACTAGCGGGAGCCCCAAAAGAGGAGCAGTTCTTC
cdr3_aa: CASSLVRLAGAPKEEQFF

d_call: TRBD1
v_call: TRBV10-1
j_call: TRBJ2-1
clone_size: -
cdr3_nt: TGCGCCAGCAGTGTCAGGACAGGGGGGAACAATGAGCAGTTCTTC
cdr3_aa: CASSVRTGGNNEQFF

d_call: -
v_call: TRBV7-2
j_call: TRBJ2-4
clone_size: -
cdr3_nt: TGTGCCAGCAGCGCGCCGCCCGGCGAGGTCGGCAAAAACATTCAGTACTTC
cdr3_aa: CASSAPPGEVGKNIQYF

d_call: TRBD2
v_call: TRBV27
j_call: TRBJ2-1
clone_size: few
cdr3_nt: TGTGCCAGCAGTTTACGAAATGTGGGAGGGCATGGCAATGAGCAGTTCTTC
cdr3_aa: CASSLRNVGGHGNEQFF

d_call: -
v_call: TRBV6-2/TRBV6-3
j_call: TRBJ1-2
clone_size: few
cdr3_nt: TGTGCCAGCAGTTCGCAGACAGCTGCTAACTATGGCTACACCTTC
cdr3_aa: CASSSQTAANYGYTF

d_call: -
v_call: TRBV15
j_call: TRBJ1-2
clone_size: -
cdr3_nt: TGTGCCACCAGCAGAGCCGGACTGGAGGGAGGCTACACCTTC
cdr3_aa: CATSRAGLEGGYTF

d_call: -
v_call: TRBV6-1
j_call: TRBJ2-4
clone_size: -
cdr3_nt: TGTGCCAGCAGCTCCCGGACACCGCCTATAAACATTCAGTACTTC
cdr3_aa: CASSSRTPPINIQYF

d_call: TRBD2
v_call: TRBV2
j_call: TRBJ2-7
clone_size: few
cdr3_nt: TGTGCCAGCAGTGTCGGGCGGGAGGGAGCCTACGAGCAGTACTTC
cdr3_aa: CASSVGREGAYEQYF

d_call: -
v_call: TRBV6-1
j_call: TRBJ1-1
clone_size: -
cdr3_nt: TGTGCCAGCAGCATAACAGGGTTTGGGTCGAACACTGAAGCTTTCTTT
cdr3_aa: CASSITGFGSNTEAFF

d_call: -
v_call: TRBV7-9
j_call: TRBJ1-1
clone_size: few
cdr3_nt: TGTGCCAGCAGCTTAGTGGGCAGCGATATGAACACTGAAGCTTTCTTT
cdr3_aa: CASSLVGSDMNTEAFF

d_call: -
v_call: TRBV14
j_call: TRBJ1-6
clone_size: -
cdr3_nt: TGTGCCAGCAGCCAGGGAACGGTACAACCCCTCCACTTT
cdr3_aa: CASSQGTVQPLHF

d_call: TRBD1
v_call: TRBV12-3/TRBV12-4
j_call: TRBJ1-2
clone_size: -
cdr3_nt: TGTGCCAGCAGTCCCGGGACAGGGACTTTACATGGCTACACCTTC
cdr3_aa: CASSPGTGTLHGYTF

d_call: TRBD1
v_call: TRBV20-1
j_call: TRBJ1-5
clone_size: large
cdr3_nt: TGCAGTGCTAGAGTGAGCGCGCAGGGGGCAAGCAATCAGCCCCAGCATTTT
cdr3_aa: CSARVSAQGASNQPQHF

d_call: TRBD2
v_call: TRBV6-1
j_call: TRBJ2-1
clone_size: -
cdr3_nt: TGTGCCAGCAGTGTGACTAGCGGGAGACACAATGAGCAGTTCTTC
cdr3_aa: CASSVTSGRHNEQFF

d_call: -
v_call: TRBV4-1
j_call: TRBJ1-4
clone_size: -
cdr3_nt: TGCGCCAGCAGCCAAGATCAACAGCCGTATGAAAAACTGTTTTTT
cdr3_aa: CASSQDQQPYEKLFF

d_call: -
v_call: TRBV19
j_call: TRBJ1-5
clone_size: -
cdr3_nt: TGTGCCAGTCAACCACCAGGGCGTAGCAATCAGCCCCAGCATTTT
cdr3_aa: CASQPPGRSNQPQHF

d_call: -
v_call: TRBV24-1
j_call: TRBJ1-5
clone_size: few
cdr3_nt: TGTGCCACCAGTGATTCAAGAACAGGGATGGGACCCCAGCATTTT
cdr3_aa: CATSDSRTGMGPQHF